What follows describes a single T cell receptor (beta chain). It has no known antigen specificity. No base quality values were provided; no much bigger clone lies one nucleotide off. The sample carries other DNA sequences with the same CDR3. Trimming at the junction amounts to 0 bases on V and 2 bases on J, and the germline ends lie 5 bases apart. The CDR3 covers 13 residues, taking in both the cysteine and the phenylalanine. Kept here is only the CDR3 DNA, which spans 39 bases and is read in frame from base 1. The germline V gene (reference sequence) specifies SGHKS as CDR1 and YYEKEE as CDR2. Receptors were amplified or captured by the immunoSEQ multiplex PCR assay. TCRdb took this table from immuneACCESS and kept in-frame rearrangements with V and J called. Such tables lack part of the clones; where checked against another copy, unresolved V genes explain under half of the gap, and the rest is unexplained. The sample includes over 60,000 clones, with 65% to 90% observed a single time. 4.5% to 6.5% of the sample comes from the top ten.

The sample originates from a study of control samples from healthy donors and cancer patients (dated by TCRdb to 2018 to 2021). The TCR sequence derives from a man aged 35 to 55 in good health. The chain is assembled from TRBV5-5 and TRBJ1-1, with the D gene call left open. Material for sequencing was blood. The CDR3 reads CASSLEGNTEAFF. The sequenced DNA: TGTGCCAGCAGCTTGGAAGGTAACACTGAAGCTTTCTTT.